What follows are 26 T cell receptor beta chains derived from one specimen sequenced in a study of early T cells in non-severe SARS-CoV-2 infection. TCRdb itself ran the 5' RACE reads through MiXCR, one entry per CDR3 protein. The sample lists approximately 66,000 distinct CDR3 sequences, approximately 13% occurring once. The sample comprised whole blood. All receptors come from an adult who was a healthcare worker with PCR-confirmed SARS-CoV-2 infection or an uninfected control (not recorded which).

This clonotype occurred many times. V is TRBV11-2 and J is TRBJ2-5; D not certain. V lost 1 base, J lost 2 bases, and 5 bases lay in between. CDR1 and CDR2 (germline): SGHAT, FQNNGV. This CDR3 is built from 13 residues. CDR3 in amino acids: CASSLVNQETQYF. DNA of the CDR3: TGTGCCAGCAGCTTAGTTAATCAAGAGACCCAGTACTTC.

This clonotype was picked up many times. This chain connects TRBV14 to TRBJ2-1; D gene uncertain. From germline, CDR1 is SGHDN and CDR2 FVKESK. The CDR3 has 13 residues. With 1 base removed from V and 9 bases from J, the gap between germline ends came to 10 bases. CDR3: CASSQVLIGEQFF. The CDR3 region has the DNA TGTGCCAGCAGCCAAGTTTTGATAGGTGAGCAGTTCTTC.

The gene calls are TRBV10-3 and TRBJ2-4; TRBD1 is a possible D gene (5 bases). Germline lookup yields CDR1 ENHRY and CDR2 SYGVKD. This CDR3 comprises 12 residues. V gave up 2 bases and J gave up 13 bases, with 12 bases separating them. The CDR3 loop reads CAISERSGQQYF. Written as DNA, the CDR3 is TGTGCCATCAGTGAGCGATCCGGACAACAGTACTTC.

This clonotype was picked up a small number of times. The rearrangement joins TRBV12-3 or TRBV12-4 to TRBJ2-3; D unclear. V lost 7 bases to trimming and J lost 2 bases, with 10 bases between them. The CDR3 extends over 13 amino acids. The CDR3 region is CASTFGYTDTQYF. The CDR3 DNA reads TGTGCCAGCACCTTTGGATACACAGATACGCAGTATTTT.

This rearrangement joins TRBV18 to TRBJ1-3, with D maybe TRBD1 (5 bases). Germline assignment: CDR1 KGHSH and CDR2 LQKENI. This CDR3 is built from 15 residues. V lost 5 bases and J 2 bases, leaving 13 bases between the germline ends. The CDR3, as DNA: TGTGCCAGCTCATATAATGCAGGGACTGGAAACACCATATATTTT. Its translation is CASSYNAGTGNTIYF. Looking up the rest from reference TRBV18 and TRBJ1-3 gives the full variable domain: NAGVMQNPRHLVRRRGQEARLRCSPMKGHSHVYWYRQLPEEGLKFMVYLQKENIIDESGMPKERFSAEFPKEGPSILRIQQVVRGDSAAYFCASSYNAGTGNTIYFGEGSWLTVV.

Points on this clonotype: Possible read error: a much larger clone is one base away. J is TRBJ2-3 and V is TRBV28; D gene unclear. The V gene's germline CDR1 is MDHEN and CDR2 SYDVKM. V lost 6 bases and J lost 0, with 4 bases in between. The CDR3 has 12 amino acids. The CDR3 sequence is CASSASTDTQYF. In nucleotides, the CDR3 is TGTGCCAGCAGCGCAAGCACAGATACGCAGTATTTT.

This clonotype was seen a few times. The rearrangement joins TRBV19 to TRBJ2-2; possible D gene TRBD2, 5 bases. V was shortened by 5 bases and J by 5 bases, with 15 bases between the two germline ends. CDR3 size: 15 residues. Germline loops: CDR1 LNHDA, CDR2 SQIVND (reference sequence). CDR3 sequence: CASSPRGTGTGELFF. DNA for the CDR3: TGTGCCAGTAGTCCCCGGGGAACCGGGACCGGGGAGCTGTTTTTT.

Many counts were recorded for this clonotype. The rearrangement joins TRBV20-1 to TRBJ2-1; 12 bases line up with TRBD2. This CDR3 has 13 amino acids. The germline gives CDR1 DFQATT, CDR2 SNEGSKA (reference sequence). The DNA for the CDR3 is TGCAGGGCCGGACTAGCGGGATTGGATGAGCAGTTCTTC. As protein: CRAGLAGLDEQFF.

The sample holds a few counts of this clonotype. The chain joins TRBV12-3 or TRBV12-4 to TRBJ1-5; tentatively, D is TRBD1 (5 bases). V was cut by 3 bases and J by 2 bases, with 14 bases left in between. The CDR3 covers 16 residues. In DNA form, the CDR3 reads TGTGCCAGCAGTTTCAGGGTAGGCTTGGGCAATCAGCCCCAGCATTTT. Protein: CASSFRVGLGNQPQHF.

The chain joins TRBV5-1 to TRBJ2-3; D not resolved. CDR1 and CDR2 (germline): SGHRS, YFSETQ. The CDR3 runs to 12 residues. With 5 bases removed from V and 2 bases from J, the gap between germline ends came to 6 bases. CDR3 protein: CASSPNTDTQYF. The CDR3 region has the DNA TGCGCCAGCAGTCCTAACACAGATACGCAGTATTTT.

This clonotype was seen ten or more times. V gene TRBV2 combines with J gene TRBJ2-7; D remains ambiguous. This CDR3 is 12 amino acids long. Germline V gene sequence: CDR1 SNHLY, CDR2 FYNNEI. Trimming stripped 6 bases from V and 3 bases from J, with 9 bases between. CDR3 in amino acids: CASRGNDYEQYF. The CDR3, as DNA: TGTGCCAGCAGGGGGAATGACTACGAGCAGTACTTC.

This clonotype was seen repeatedly, ten times or more. The chain is built from TRBV7-2 and TRBJ2-5, with a weak D call TRBD2 (5 bases). The CDR3 is 12 residues long. V was shortened by 4 bases and J by 5 bases, with 8 bases between the two germline ends. Per germline, CDR1 SGHTA and CDR2 FQGNSA. This CDR3 reads CASSSVAETQYF. The CDR3 nucleotides read TGTGCCAGCAGCTCCGTAGCGGAGACCCAGTACTTC.

The chain uses TRBV20-1 and TRBJ2-1; 9 bases align to TRBD2. V dropped 4 bases and J dropped 2; count of bases not matched to a gene: 3. Germline V gene data show CDR1 as DFQATT and CDR2 as SNEGSKA (reference sequence). The CDR3 is made up of 14 amino acids. This CDR3 is CSAISGRTYNEQFF. The CDR3 DNA reads as TGCAGTGCTATTAGCGGGAGAACCTACAATGAGCAGTTCTTC.

This clonotype was counted many times. V gene TRBV11-2 combines with J gene TRBJ1-1; tentatively, D is TRBD1 (6 bases). The CDR3 extends over 11 amino acids. Germline V gene sequence: CDR1 SGHAT, CDR2 FQNNGV. Trimming stripped 5 bases from V and 8 bases from J, with 9 bases between. The CDR3 is CASSRTVEAFF. The CDR3 DNA reads as TGTGCCAGCAGCCGGACAGTGGAAGCTTTCTTT.

Many counts were recorded for this clonotype. The chain employs TRBV20-1 and TRBJ1-6; tentatively, D is TRBD1 (6 bases). Trimming shortened V by 1 base and J by 0 bases, and 10 bases separated the two germline ends. Germline CDR1 DFQATT, CDR2 SNEGSKA (reference sequence). The CDR3 covers 16 residues. CDR3 nucleotides: TGCAGTGCTAGAGGCCCGGACAGCTCCTATAATTCACCCCTCCACTTT. Translation gives CSARGPDSSYNSPLHF.

This clonotype was observed a few times. J is TRBJ2-1 and V is TRBV7-9; 10 bases line up with TRBD1. V was clipped by 5 bases and J by 5 bases; unmatched bases: 6. This CDR3 region has 15 residues. Germline assignment: CDR1 SEHNR and CDR2 FQNEAQ (reference sequence). The CDR3 coding sequence is TGTGCCAGCAGCACAAGACAGGGGGCGGACAATGAGCAGTTCTTC. Translated, it gives CASSTRQGADNEQFF.

This clonotype was picked up a small number of times. The rearrangement uses TRBV6-6 and TRBJ2-5, with 7 positions matching TRBD2. J lost 2 bases, V lost 2 bases, and 5 bases had no gene match. This CDR3 has 15 amino acids. Looked up from germline, CDR1 is MNHNY and CDR2 is SVGAGI (reference sequence). CDR3: CASSYTGLPQETQYF. The CDR3 nucleotides read TGTGCCAGCAGTTACACGGGACTACCTCAAGAGACCCAGTACTTC.

The chain carries TRBV5-6 and TRBJ2-1; 14 bases agree with TRBD2. V lost 4 bases to trimming and J lost 7 bases; unmatched junction nucleotides: 10. Germline CDR1 is SGHDT and CDR2 is YYEEEE. The CDR3 length is 17 residues. The CDR3 nucleotides are TGTGCCAGCAGCAAAAGACTAGCGGGGGGGCCATCGAATGAGCAGTTCTTC. This codes for CASSKRLAGGPSNEQFF.

The chain carries TRBV27 and TRBJ1-5; a possible D gene is TRBD1 (5 bases). The CDR3 loop spans 13 amino acids. Germline V CDR1 and CDR2: MNHEY, SMNVEV (reference sequence). Between the trimmed V and J ends, which lost 4 bases and 4 bases, there was a span of 8 bases. CDR3 amino acids: CASSWTINQPQHF. The CDR3 DNA reads TGTGCCAGCAGTTGGACAATAAATCAGCCCCAGCATTTT.

The CDR3 nucleotides are TGCAGCGTGGGGACTAGCGGGAGTGAGACCCAGTACTTC. Its protein is CSVGTSGSETQYF. The chain combines TRBV29-1 with TRBJ2-5, with 14 bases identical to TRBD2. The CDR3 contains 13 residues. Germline CDR1 and CDR2: SQVTM and ANQGSEA. V gave up 6 bases and J gave up 5 bases; unmatched junction bases: 2.

This clonotype has only a few counts. The chain links TRBV20-1 to TRBJ1-1, with 10 bases aligning to TRBD1. Germline CDR1 and CDR2: DFQATT and SNEGSKA (reference sequence). V dropped 3 bases and J dropped 4; count of bases not matched to a gene: 14. This CDR3 contains 17 residues. The CDR3 bases are TGCAGTGCTAGGGCCCACCGACAGGGGGCGCAGGTCACTGAAGCTTTCTTT. Amino acids: CSARAHRQGAQVTEAFF.

This clonotype was detected only a few times. The J gene is TRBJ2-5, the V gene TRBV4-1, with D unresolved. This CDR3 is built from 15 residues. Trimming took off 3 bases at V and 4 bases at J, with 15 bases between the two ends. The V gene's germline CDR1 is MGHRA and CDR2 YSYEKL. The CDR3 loop reads CASSQEPAAPETQYF. The DNA for the CDR3 is TGCGCCAGCAGCCAGGAGCCGGCGGCCCCAGAGACCCAGTACTTC.

The chain uses TRBV4-3 and TRBJ2-3; D unresolved. V lost 0 bases and J lost 0, with 7 bases in between. The CDR3 covers 15 residues. CDR1 and CDR2 (germline): LGHNA, YSLEER. The CDR3 loop reads CASSQEQTSTDTQYF. DNA for the CDR3: TGCGCCAGCAGCCAAGAGCAGACTAGCACAGATACGCAGTATTTT.

There are a few counts of this clonotype. CDR3 residues: CASSSGQPQETQYF. The CDR3 DNA is TGTGCCAGCAGTAGCGGACAGCCTCAAGAGACCCAGTACTTC. The chain recombines TRBV27 with TRBJ2-5; D might be TRBD1 (6 bases). The CDR3 is 14 amino acids. Germline V gives CDR1 MNHEY, CDR2 SMNVEV (reference sequence). V lost 5 bases, J lost 2 bases, and 12 bases lay in between.

CDR3 region: CASSQVREFANTGELFF. The CDR3 DNA follows: TGCGCCAGCAGCCAAGTTAGGGAGTTCGCGAACACCGGGGAGCTGTTTTTT. The chain is built from TRBV4-1 and TRBJ2-2, with a weak D call TRBD2 (5 bases). The CDR3 has 17 amino acids. From germline, CDR1 is MGHRA and CDR2 YSYEKL. Trimming took 1 base from V and 0 from J, leaving 12 bases between them.

This clonotype was observed many times. The chain recombines TRBV7-3 with TRBJ1-1; D is unresolved. The germline V gene encodes CDR1 SGHTA and CDR2 FQGTGA. With 2 bases removed from V and 4 bases from J, the gap between germline ends came to 8 bases. The CDR3 contains 13 residues. The CDR3 sequence: CASSLLGSTEAFF. CDR3 DNA sequence: TGTGCCAGCAGCTTACTGGGGAGCACTGAAGCTTTCTTT.